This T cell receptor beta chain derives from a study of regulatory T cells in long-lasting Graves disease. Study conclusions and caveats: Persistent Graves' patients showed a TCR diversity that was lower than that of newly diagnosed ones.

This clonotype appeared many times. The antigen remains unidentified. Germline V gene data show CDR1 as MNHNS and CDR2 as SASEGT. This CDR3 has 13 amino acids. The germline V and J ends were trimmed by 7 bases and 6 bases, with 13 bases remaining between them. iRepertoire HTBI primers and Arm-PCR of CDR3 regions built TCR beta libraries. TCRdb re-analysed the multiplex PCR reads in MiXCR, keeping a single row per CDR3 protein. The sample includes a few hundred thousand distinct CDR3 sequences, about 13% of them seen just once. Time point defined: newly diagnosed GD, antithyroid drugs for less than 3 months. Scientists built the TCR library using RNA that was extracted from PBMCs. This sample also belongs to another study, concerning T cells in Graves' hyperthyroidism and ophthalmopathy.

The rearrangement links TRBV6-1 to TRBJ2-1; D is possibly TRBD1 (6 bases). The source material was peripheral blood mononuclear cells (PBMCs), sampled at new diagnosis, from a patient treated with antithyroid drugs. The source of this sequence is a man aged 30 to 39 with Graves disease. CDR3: CASTGQFGNEQFF. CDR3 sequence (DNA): TGTGCCAGCACTGGACAGTTTGGCAATGAGCAGTTCTTC.